This entry describes one TCR beta chain. Its antigen is not known. From germline, CDR1 is MNHEY and CDR2 SVGAGI. The V end lost 5 bases, the J end lost 7 bases, and 11 bases lay between the germline ends. This CDR3 is 12 amino acids long. This sample is drawn from a study of T cell responses to AZD1222 COVID-19 vaccine. Study-wide points: The breadth and depth of Spike-specific TCRs increased once two AZD1222 doses had been given. Unmutated variant regions are reportedly targeted by nearly half of spike-specific TCRs. Among AZD1222 vaccinees, only 5 to 7 were seropositive at baseline.

Only in-frame clones appear in the TCRdb table, and some are missing; sequencing was by immunoSEQ multiplex PCR. Here the sample spans about 270,000 clones, about 94% being singletons. Here the sequenced sample was peripheral blood, taken 28 days after the second AZD1222 dose. This chain joins TRBV6-5 and TRBJ1-1; a weak D match, TRBD1 (6 bases). This receptor was obtained from an adult who received the AZD1222 COVID-19 vaccine. CDR3 residues: CASSPQGLEAFF. DNA of the CDR3: TGTGCCAGCAGTCCACAGGGACTTGAAGCTTTCTTT.